The clone carrying this T cell receptor (beta chain) came up many times. Its antigen remains unidentified. Genomic DNA was employed as the template in profiling TCR beta VDJ and CDR3. TCRdb ran MiXCR on the reads and lists one entry per CDR3 protein. The data hold roughly 170,000 distinct CDR3 sequences, with around 50% observed a single time. This specimen belongs to a study of CD8+CD57+ T cells in acquired aplastic anemia. General study findings and limits: Patients and controls were not found to differ significantly in CD8+ Simpson's diversity. Fewer than 35 shared CD8+ CDR3s appeared highly expressed within patients' immunodominant clones.

All patients picked for sequencing had shown, by flow cytometry, an expansion of CD8+CD57+ cells. Each patient had severe acquired aplastic anemia. Untreated patients provided the blood samples, with no therapy given before sampling. The CDR3 runs 13 residues. Germline V gives CDR1 SNHLY, CDR2 FYNNEI. J lost 3 bases, V lost 4 bases, and 0 bases had no gene match. Sequenced: sorted CD4+, CD8+, or CD8+CD57+ T cells (not recorded which) from PBMCs. This sequence originates from a human donor with aplastic anemia. The V and J genes are TRBV2 and TRBJ1-1, with 9 nucleotides matching TRBD1. DNA of the CDR3: TGTGCCAGCAGTGGACAGGGGGACACTGAAGCTTTCTTT. Translating it yields CASSGQGDTEAFF.